This T cell receptor beta chain is from a study of T cell responses to AZD1222 COVID-19 vaccine. The CDR3 totals 13 residues. The ends lost 5 bases at V and 8 bases at J; junction bases unmatched: 8. The germline V gene has CDR1 MNHEY and CDR2 SVGAGI. The study, taken as a whole, reports: At baseline, seropositivity was found in only six or seven AZD1222 recipients. A reported finding is that nearly half of spike-specific TCRs target unmutated variant regions.

Profiled with immunoSEQ multiplex PCR; TCRdb holds only in-frame clones, not every one. The sample gives 80,000 or so clones, just under 90% of which show up once; roughly 5.6% is in the top ten. For this clone: Its antigen remains unidentified.

The sample consisted of peripheral blood, taken on day 0 of AZD1222 vaccination. The chain combines TRBV6-5 with TRBJ1-2, with 7 nucleotides matching TRBD1. This clonotype was obtained from an adult in good health. CDR3 loop: CASSRQGGGGYTF. CDR3 DNA: TGTGCCAGCAGTCGACAGGGCGGTGGAGGCTACACCTTC.